The source of this TCR beta chain is a study of a mutant IDH1 vaccine in newly diagnosed glioma. Overall study: Prior therapy was radiotherapy, temozolomide, or both; most received both. General study points: Among top peripheral T cell clonotypes, changes seemed unrelated to pseudoprogression.

The V and J ends lost 3 bases and 14 bases respectively, with 19 bases between them. Germline CDR1 ENHRY, CDR2 SYGVKD. The CDR3 runs to 13 residues. With regard to this clone: Its cognate antigen is unknown.

Sequenced by immunoSEQ multiplex PCR; TCRdb stores in-frame clones only, minus some. This table has around 76,000 clones, approximately 85% appearing once. This sample's time point: week 23, last vaccination. Topical imiquimod accompanied each vaccine dose, which consisted of 300 ug of mutant IDH1 20-mer peptide. This sequence originates from a woman aged 50 to 65 with glioma. The chain joins TRBV10-3 to TRBJ1-2; D is ambiguous. Specimen: PBMCs, collected from a glioma patient whose treatment included an IDH1 peptide vaccine. The CDR3 nucleotides read TGTGCCATCAGTGAAGATGGCCCGCTAGGGAAGACCTTC. Residues: CAISEDGPLGKTF.